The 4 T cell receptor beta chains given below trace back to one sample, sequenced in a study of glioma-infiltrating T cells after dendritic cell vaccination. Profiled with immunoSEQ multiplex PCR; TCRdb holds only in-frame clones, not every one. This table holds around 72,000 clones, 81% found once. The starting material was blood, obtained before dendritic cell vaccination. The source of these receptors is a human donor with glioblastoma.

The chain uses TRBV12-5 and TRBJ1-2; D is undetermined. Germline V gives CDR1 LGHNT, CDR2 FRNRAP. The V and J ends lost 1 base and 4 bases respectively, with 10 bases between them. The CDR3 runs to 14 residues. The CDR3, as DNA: TGTGCTAGTGGTTTGGCAGGTTGGGTCTATGGCTACACCTTC. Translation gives CASGLAGWVYGYTF.

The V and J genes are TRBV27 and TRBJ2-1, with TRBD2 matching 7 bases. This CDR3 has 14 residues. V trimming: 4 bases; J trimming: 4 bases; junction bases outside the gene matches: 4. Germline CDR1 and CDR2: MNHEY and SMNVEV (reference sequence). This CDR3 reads CASSSSGVYNEQFF. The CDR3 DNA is TGTGCCAGCAGTTCTAGCGGCGTTTACAATGAGCAGTTCTTC.

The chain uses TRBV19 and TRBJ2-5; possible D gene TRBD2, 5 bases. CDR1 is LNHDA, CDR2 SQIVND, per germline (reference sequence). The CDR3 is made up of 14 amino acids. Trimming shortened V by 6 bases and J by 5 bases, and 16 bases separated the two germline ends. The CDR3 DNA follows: TGTGCCAGTAGCCCAAGGCCGGGGATGGAGACCCAGTACTTC. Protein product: CASSPRPGMETQYF.

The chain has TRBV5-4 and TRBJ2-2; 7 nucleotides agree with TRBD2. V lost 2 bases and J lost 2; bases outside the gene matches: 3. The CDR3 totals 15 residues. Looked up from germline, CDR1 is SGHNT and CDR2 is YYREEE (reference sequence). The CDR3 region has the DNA TGTGCCAGCAGCTTAGGGACTACTAACACCGGGGAGCTGTTTTTT. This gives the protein CASSLGTTNTGELFF.